Each of the 10 T cell receptor beta chains below was sequenced from the same sample in a study of shared clonotypes between healthy human individuals. Naive CD8 isolation took CD45RO-negative cells positively selected for CCR7 and excluded terminally differentiated effector memory CD45RA+ cells. Data came from immunoSEQ multiplex PCR; TCRdb stores just in-frame clones and leaves some out. The sample includes 2 million to 2.5 million clones, approximately 95% seen only once; the top ten take 1% to 1.3%. The material sequenced was naive CD8+ T cells sorted from blood. The receptor set was obtained from a young man in good health.

The rearrangement links TRBV5-6 to TRBJ2-7, with 9 bases lining up with TRBD1. The germline gives CDR1 SGHDT, CDR2 YYEEEE. With 6 bases clipped from V and 6 bases from J, the junction kept 13 bases outside the gene matches. The CDR3 is 15 residues long. CDR3 nucleotide sequence: TGTGCCAGCACCCCCCCCGGGACAGGGTTTCCCGAGCAGTACTTC. Translation gives CASTPPGTGFPEQYF.

This chain joins TRBV5-1 and TRBJ2-7, with 8 bases identical to TRBD1. CDR1 and CDR2 (germline): SGHRS, YFSETQ. The CDR3 runs to 15 residues. V lost 4 bases and J lost 3; bases outside the gene matches: 9. The CDR3 sequence: CASSQIPGQVYEQYF. For the CDR3, the DNA is TGCGCCAGCAGCCAGATCCCGGGACAGGTCTACGAGCAGTACTTC.

V usage is TRBV28 and J usage is TRBJ2-5; D is perhaps TRBD2 (5 bases). The CDR3 length is 15 residues. Germline V CDR1 and CDR2: MDHEN, SYDVKM. V shed 1 base and J shed 1 base, with 10 bases lying between them. CDR3 nucleotides: TGTGCCAGCAGTTTATCGGGAAGGACCCAAGAGACCCAGTACTTC. Its translation is CASSLSGRTQETQYF.

The chain links TRBV7-9 to TRBJ1-3, with TRBD1 identical over 7 bases. J gave up 4 bases and V 4 bases, and 13 bases lay outside the gene matches. The germline V gene has CDR1 SEHNR and CDR2 FQNEAQ (reference sequence). CDR3 length: 17 residues. The CDR3 nucleotides are TGTGCCAGCAGCTGGGGGATACAGGGGATGGCCGGAAACACCATATATTTT. This sequence encodes CASSWGIQGMAGNTIYF.

The V and J genes are TRBV7-9 and TRBJ2-5, with D possibly being TRBD1 or TRBD2 (5 bases each). This CDR3 region has 12 residues. V lost 2 bases to trimming and J lost 7 bases, with 8 bases between them. Germline V gene lookup returns CDR1 SEHNR and CDR2 FQNEAQ (reference sequence). The CDR3 DNA reads TGTGCCAGCAGCTTATGGGACGGGACCCAGTACTTC. Protein sequence: CASSLWDGTQYF. The whole variable domain, remainder taken from reference TRBV7-9 and TRBJ2-5, is DTGVSQNPRHKITKRGQNVTFRCDPISEHNRLYWYRQTLGQGPEFLTYFQNEAQLEKSRLLSDRFSAERPKGSFSTLEIQRTEQGDSAMYLCASSLWDGTQYFGPGTRLLVL.

The V and J genes are TRBV7-9 and TRBJ1-2; no clear D. This CDR3 has 14 residues. Germline V gene lookup returns CDR1 SEHNR and CDR2 FQNEAQ (reference sequence). Trimming left V 3 bases short and J 6 bases short, with 14 bases between. The CDR3 loop is CASSFTGSGHGYTF. CDR3 coding DNA: TGTGCCAGCAGCTTCACGGGCTCCGGGCATGGCTACACCTTC.

This sequence joins TRBV27 and TRBJ2-7; 9 bases line up with TRBD1. The germline gives CDR1 MNHEY, CDR2 SMNVEV (reference sequence). CDR3 size: 15 residues. V shed 6 bases and J 4 bases; nucleotides not matched to a gene: 10. CDR3 coding DNA: TGTGCCAGCAGCCCGGACAGGGGAACGTGGTACGAGCAGTACTTC. It specifies CASSPDRGTWYEQYF.

V usage is TRBV5-1 and J usage is TRBJ1-2; maybe TRBD1 (5 bases). The germline gives CDR1 SGHRS, CDR2 YFSETQ. Between the trimmed V and J ends, which lost 5 bases and 0 bases, there was a span of 14 bases. CDR3 length: 15 residues. CDR3 bases: TGCGCCAGCAGGCAGAGCACAGGCTCTAACTATGGCTACACCTTC. It specifies CASRQSTGSNYGYTF.

V gene TRBV19 combines with J gene TRBJ2-3; D is undetermined. CDR1 is LNHDA and CDR2 is SQIVND in the germline V gene (reference sequence). The CDR3 extends over 14 amino acids. V lost 3 bases, J lost 1 base, and 8 bases lay in between. CDR3 protein: CASSMLTRTDTQYF. CDR3 in DNA: TGTGCCAGTAGTATGCTTACCCGCACAGATACGCAGTATTTT.

The rearrangement links TRBV11-2 to TRBJ2-1; the match to TRBD2 covers 7 bases. This CDR3 spans 16 amino acids. V lost 7 bases to trimming and J lost 3 bases; unmatched junction nucleotides: 12. The germline V gene encodes CDR1 SGHAT and CDR2 FQNNGV. The DNA of the CDR3 is TGTGCCAGCACCACTGAGGGAGGGAGGTACTACAATGAGCAGTTCTTC. This encodes CASTTEGGRYYNEQFF. Using reference TRBV11-2 and TRBJ2-1 for the parts outside the CDR3, the full variable domain is EAGVAQSPRYKIIEKRQSVAFWCNPISGHATLYWYQQILGQGPKLLIQFQNNGVVDDSQLPKDRFSAERLKGVDSTLKIQPAKLEDSAVYLCASTTEGGRYYNEQFFGPGTRLTVL.